This entry features one TCR beta chain sequence. What it binds is unknown. Trimming stripped 1 base from V and 5 bases from J, with 3 bases between. CDR3 length: 11 amino acids. Germline V gene lookup returns CDR1 DFQATT and CDR2 SNEGSKA (reference sequence). This record belongs to a study of cytomegalovirus exposure and HLA in healthy donors. Findings of the study overall: Subsequent analysis of the approximately 110 validation repertoires found a tendency for first-cohort TCR clusters to co-occur. Researchers counted 164 TCR beta chains as cytomegalovirus-associated. Reports showed the classifier diagnosing cytomegalovirus status with high specificity and sensitivity.

Measured with immunoSEQ multiplex PCR; TCRdb has only the in-frame clones, and not every one. Found here are 260,000 or so clones, approximately 87% of them singletons; the top ten hold about 0.99%. The clonotype comes from a woman between 18 and 29 years old in good health and CMV-seronegative. The chain recombines TRBV20-1 with TRBJ2-1; unclear D gene. Sequencing input: PBMCs. The CDR3 loop reads CSARGHNEQFF. The CDR3 DNA reads TGCAGTGCTAGAGGGCACAATGAGCAGTTCTTC.